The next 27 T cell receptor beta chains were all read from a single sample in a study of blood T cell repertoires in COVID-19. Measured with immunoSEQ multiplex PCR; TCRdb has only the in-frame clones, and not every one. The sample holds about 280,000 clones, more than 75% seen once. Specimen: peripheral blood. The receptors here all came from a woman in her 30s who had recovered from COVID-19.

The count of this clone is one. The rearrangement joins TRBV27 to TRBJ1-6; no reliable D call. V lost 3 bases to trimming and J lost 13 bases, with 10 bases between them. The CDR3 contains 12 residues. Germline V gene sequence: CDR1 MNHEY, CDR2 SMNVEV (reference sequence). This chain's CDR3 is CASSFLPGPLHF. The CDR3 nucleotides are TGTGCCAGCAGTTTCCTCCCCGGGCCCCTCCACTTT.

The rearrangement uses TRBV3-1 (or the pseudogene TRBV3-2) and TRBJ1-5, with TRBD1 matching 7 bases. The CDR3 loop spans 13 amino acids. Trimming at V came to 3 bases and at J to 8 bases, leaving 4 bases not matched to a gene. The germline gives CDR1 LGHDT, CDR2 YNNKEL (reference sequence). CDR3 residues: CASSQKGAKPQHF. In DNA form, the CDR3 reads TGTGCCAGCAGCCAGAAGGGGGCGAAGCCCCAGCATTTT.

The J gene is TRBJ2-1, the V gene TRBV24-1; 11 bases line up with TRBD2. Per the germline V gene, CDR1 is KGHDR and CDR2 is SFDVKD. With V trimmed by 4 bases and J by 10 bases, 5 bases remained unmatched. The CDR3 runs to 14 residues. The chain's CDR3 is CATSDPGTSGEQFF. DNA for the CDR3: TGTGCCACCAGTGACCCCGGGACTAGCGGAGAGCAGTTCTTC.

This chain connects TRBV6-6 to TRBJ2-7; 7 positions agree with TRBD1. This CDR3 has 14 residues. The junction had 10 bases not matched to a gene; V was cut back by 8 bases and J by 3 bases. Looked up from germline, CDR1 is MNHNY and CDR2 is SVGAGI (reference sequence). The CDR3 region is CASRFGTANYEQYF. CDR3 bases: TGTGCCAGCCGCTTTGGGACAGCGAACTACGAGCAGTACTTC.

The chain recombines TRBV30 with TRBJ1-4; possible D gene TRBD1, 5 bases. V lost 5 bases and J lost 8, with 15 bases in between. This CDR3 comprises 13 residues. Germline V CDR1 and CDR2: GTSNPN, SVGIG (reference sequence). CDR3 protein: CAWGSRRGEKLFF. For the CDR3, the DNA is TGTGCCTGGGGAAGCCGACGGGGGGAAAAACTGTTTTTT.

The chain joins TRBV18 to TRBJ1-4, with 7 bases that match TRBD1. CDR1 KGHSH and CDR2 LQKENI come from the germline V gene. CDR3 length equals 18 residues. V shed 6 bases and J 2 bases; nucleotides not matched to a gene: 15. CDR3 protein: CASSRGTAQGKTNEKLFF. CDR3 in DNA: TGTGCCAGCTCCCGCGGGACAGCTCAAGGGAAGACTAATGAAAAACTGTTTTTT.

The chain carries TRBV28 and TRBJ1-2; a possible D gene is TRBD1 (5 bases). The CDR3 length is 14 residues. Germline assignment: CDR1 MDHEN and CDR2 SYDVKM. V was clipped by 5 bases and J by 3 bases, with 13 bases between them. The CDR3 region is CASSQGERDYGYTF. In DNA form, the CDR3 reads TGTGCCAGCAGTCAAGGGGAGCGGGACTATGGCTACACCTTC.

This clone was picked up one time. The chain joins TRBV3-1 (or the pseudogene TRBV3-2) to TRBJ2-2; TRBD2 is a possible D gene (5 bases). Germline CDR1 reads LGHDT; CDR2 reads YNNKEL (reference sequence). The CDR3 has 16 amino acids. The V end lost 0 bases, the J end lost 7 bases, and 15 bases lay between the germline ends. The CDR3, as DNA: TGTGCCAGCAGCCAAGAAGAGGGTCTTTGGGACGGGGAGCTGTTTTTT. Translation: CASSQEEGLWDGELFF.

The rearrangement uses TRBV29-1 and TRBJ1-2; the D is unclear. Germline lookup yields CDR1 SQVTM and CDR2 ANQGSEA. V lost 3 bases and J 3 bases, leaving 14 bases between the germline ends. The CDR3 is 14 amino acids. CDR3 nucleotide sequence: TGCAGCGTTGAGGTAGCAGACTCTTACTATGGCTACACCTTC. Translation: CSVEVADSYYGYTF.

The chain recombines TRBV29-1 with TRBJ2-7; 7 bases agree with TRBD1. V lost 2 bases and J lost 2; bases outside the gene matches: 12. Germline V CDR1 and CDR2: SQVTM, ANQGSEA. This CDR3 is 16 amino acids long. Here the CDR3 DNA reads TGCAGCGTTGAATCGGGGACAGAGGATGTGGCCTACGAGCAGTACTTC. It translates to CSVESGTEDVAYEQYF.

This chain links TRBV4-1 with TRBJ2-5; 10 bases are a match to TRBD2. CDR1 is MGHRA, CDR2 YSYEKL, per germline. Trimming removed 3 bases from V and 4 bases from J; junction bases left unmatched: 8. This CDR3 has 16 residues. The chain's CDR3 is CASSHFGTSVRETQYF. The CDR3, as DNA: TGCGCCAGCAGCCACTTCGGGACTAGCGTGCGAGAGACCCAGTACTTC.

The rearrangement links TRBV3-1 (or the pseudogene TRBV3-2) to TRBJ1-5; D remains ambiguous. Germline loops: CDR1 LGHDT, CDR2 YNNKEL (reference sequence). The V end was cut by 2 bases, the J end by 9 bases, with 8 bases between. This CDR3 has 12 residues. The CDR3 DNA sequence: TGTGCCAGCAGCCAACCCGGCGGGCCCCAGCATTTT. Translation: CASSQPGGPQHF.

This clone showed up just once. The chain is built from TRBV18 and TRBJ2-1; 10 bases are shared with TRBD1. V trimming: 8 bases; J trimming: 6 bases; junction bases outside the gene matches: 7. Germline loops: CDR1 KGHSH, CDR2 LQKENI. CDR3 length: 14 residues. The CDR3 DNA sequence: TGTGCCAGCGCCCCGGGACAGGGGATCAATGAGCAGTTCTTC. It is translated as CASAPGQGINEQFF.

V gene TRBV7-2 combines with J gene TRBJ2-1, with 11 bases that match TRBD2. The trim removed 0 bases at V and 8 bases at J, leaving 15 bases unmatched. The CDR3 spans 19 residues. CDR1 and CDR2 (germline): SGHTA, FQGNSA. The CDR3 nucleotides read TGTGCCAGCAGCTTAGCATCCTTCCGTAGCGGGAGGGCCAGTGATGAGCAGTTCTTC. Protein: CASSLASFRSGRASDEQFF.

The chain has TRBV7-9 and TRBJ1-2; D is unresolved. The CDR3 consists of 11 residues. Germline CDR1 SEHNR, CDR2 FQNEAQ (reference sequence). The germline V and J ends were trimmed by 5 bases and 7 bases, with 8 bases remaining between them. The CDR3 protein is CASSGGVGYTF. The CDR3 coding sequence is TGTGCCAGCAGCGGCGGGGTTGGCTACACCTTC.

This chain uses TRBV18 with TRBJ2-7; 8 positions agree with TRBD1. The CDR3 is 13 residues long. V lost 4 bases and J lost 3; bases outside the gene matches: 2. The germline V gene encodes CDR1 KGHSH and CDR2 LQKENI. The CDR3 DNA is TGTGCCAGCTCACTACAGGGGGACTACGAGCAGTACTTC. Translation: CASSLQGDYEQYF.

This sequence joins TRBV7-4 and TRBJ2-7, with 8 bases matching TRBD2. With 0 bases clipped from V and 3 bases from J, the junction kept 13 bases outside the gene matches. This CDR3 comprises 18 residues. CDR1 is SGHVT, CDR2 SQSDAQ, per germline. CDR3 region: CASSLAYTGGAIFYEQYF. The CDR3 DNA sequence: TGTGCCAGCAGCTTAGCGTATACCGGGGGGGCCATTTTCTACGAGCAGTACTTC.

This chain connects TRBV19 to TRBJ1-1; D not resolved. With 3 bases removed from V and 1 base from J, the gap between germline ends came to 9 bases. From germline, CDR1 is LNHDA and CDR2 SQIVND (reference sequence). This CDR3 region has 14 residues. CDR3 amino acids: CASSISDSNTEAFF. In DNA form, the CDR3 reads TGTGCCAGTAGTATCTCAGATTCGAACACTGAAGCTTTCTTT.

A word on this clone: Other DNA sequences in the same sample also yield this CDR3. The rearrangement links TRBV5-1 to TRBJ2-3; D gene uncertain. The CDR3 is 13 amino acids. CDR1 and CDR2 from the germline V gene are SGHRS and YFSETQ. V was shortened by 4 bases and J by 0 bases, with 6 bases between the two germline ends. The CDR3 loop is CASSPGSTDTQYF. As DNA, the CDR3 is TGCGCCAGCAGCCCAGGCAGCACAGATACGCAGTATTTT.

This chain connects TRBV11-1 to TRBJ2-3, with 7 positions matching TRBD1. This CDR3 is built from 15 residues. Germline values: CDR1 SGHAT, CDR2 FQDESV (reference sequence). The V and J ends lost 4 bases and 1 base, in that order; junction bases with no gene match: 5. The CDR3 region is CASSSQGGRTDTQYF. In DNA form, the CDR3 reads TGTGCCAGCAGCTCCCAAGGGGGCCGCACAGATACGCAGTATTTT.

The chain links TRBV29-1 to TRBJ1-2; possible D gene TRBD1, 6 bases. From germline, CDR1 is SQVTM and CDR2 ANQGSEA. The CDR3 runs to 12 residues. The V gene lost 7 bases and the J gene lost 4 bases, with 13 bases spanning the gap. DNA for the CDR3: TGCAGCGCCGTAGGGGGTTCCTATGGCTACACCTTC. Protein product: CSAVGGSYGYTF.

This CDR3 reads CAWSGVGYGYTF. Here the CDR3 DNA reads TGTGCCTGGAGCGGGGTGGGCTATGGCTACACCTTC. The rearrangement uses TRBV30 and TRBJ1-2; no clear D. CDR1 and CDR2 from the germline V gene are GTSNPN and SVGIG (reference sequence). The CDR3 totals 12 residues. The V gene lost 3 bases and the J gene lost 4 bases, with 9 bases spanning the gap.

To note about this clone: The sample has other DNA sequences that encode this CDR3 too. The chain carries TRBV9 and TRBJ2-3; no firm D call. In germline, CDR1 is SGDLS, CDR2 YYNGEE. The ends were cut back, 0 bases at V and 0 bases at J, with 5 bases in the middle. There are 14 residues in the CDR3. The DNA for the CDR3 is TGTGCCAGCAGCGTAGATTCTAGCACAGATACGCAGTATTTT. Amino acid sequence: CASSVDSSTDTQYF.

The CDR3, as DNA: TGTGCCAGCAGCTTAAAGGAGCGGGAGGTCGATGAGCAGTTCTTC. It specifies CASSLKEREVDEQFF. J is TRBJ2-1 and V is TRBV7-3; 9 bases fit TRBD2. V trimming: 1 base; J trimming: 8 bases; junction bases outside the gene matches: 6. The germline V gene has CDR1 SGHTA and CDR2 FQGTGA. The CDR3 extends over 15 amino acids. Supplemented by reference TRBV7-3 and TRBJ2-1, the full variable domain reads GAGVSQTPSNKVTEKGKYVELRCDPISGHTALYWYRQSLGQGPEFLIYFQGTGAADDSGLPNDRFFAVRPEGSVSTLKIQRTERGDSAVYLCASSLKEREVDEQFFGPGTRLTVL.

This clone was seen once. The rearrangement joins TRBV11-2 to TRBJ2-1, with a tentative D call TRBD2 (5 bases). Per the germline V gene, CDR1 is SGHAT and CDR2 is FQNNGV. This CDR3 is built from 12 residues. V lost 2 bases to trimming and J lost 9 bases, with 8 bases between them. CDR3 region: CASSLPGSEQFF. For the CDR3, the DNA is TGTGCCAGCAGCTTACCGGGATCTGAGCAGTTCTTC.

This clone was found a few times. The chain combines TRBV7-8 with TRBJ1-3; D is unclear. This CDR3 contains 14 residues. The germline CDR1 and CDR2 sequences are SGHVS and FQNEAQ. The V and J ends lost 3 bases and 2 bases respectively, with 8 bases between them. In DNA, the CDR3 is TGTGCCAGCAGCTTTACAGATACTGGAAACACCATATATTTT. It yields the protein CASSFTDTGNTIYF.

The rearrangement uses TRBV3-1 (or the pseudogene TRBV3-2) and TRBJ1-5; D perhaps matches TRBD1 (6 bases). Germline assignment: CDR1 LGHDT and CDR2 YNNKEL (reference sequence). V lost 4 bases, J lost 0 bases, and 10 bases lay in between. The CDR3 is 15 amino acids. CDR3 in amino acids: CASSPQGYSNQPQHF. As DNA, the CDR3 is TGTGCCAGCAGCCCACAGGGTTATAGCAATCAGCCCCAGCATTTT.